This is a list of T cell receptor beta chains from one sample in a study of T cell responses to AZD1222 COVID-19 vaccine. Here immunoSEQ multiplex PCR was the method, and the copy in TCRdb shows in-frame clones only, minus some. The table records approximately 120,000 clones, roughly 90% of them present only once. The source material was peripheral blood, sampled on day 0 of AZD1222 vaccination. The source of these receptors is an adult in good health. CDR3s leave out the opening cysteine and the closing phenylalanine or tryptophan. D genes are given only for firm matches.

v_gene	j_gene	d_gene	CDR3aa
TRBV29-1	TRBJ1-4	-	SVQADRNEKLF
TRBV6-1	TRBJ2-7	-	ASSEGTSRYEQY
TRBV9	TRBJ1-3	-	ASSVEGPPGDTIY
TRBV3-1/TRBV3-2	TRBJ2-5	TRBD2	ASSLLTSSTETQY
TRBV9	TRBJ2-7	-	ASSPQRGSGSYEQY
TRBV5-6	TRBJ1-3	-	ASSWATALSGNTIY
TRBV6-1	TRBJ1-2	TRBD1	ASSEAGTAYGYT
TRBV19	TRBJ1-1	-	ASSIGRQIMNTEAF
TRBV11-2	TRBJ1-1	TRBD1	ASSLDRQEQGRTTEAF
TRBV19	TRBJ1-3	-	ASTRSSGNTIY
TRBV6-5	TRBJ1-5	TRBD1	ASGRTGWQPQH
TRBV14	TRBJ2-3	TRBD1	ASSFQGAADTQY
TRBV27	TRBJ2-7	-	ASSSVGTFEQY
TRBV6-5	TRBJ1-3	-	ASSSDFSAGNTIY
TRBV12-3/TRBV12-4	TRBJ1-4	-	ASSFRSAEKLF
TRBV7-9	TRBJ2-3	-	ASSLGTAPTDTQY
TRBV9	TRBJ2-7	-	ASSVGGNSYEQY
TRBV7-6	TRBJ1-4	-	ASSLVGTGSIEKLF
TRBV20-1	TRBJ1-2	TRBD1	SASGDSNYYGYT
TRBV19	TRBJ1-6	-	ASSITVYNSPLH